Presented here are 8 T cell receptor beta chains from one specimen sequenced in a study of T cell responses to AZD1222 COVID-19 vaccine. Generated by immunoSEQ multiplex PCR, the TCRdb table keeps only in-frame clones and is missing some. The table shows 150,000 to 160,000 clones, with 87% occurring only once. The sequenced sample was peripheral blood, obtained 28 days after the second AZD1222 dose. The source is an adult who received the AZD1222 COVID-19 vaccine.

The chain has TRBV9 and TRBJ1-1, with 7 bases fitting TRBD1. Germline CDR1 and CDR2: SGDLS and YYNGEE. J gave up 6 bases and V 4 bases, and 12 bases lay outside the gene matches. The CDR3 has 15 amino acids. Written as DNA, the CDR3 is TGTGCCAGCAGCCCCCGACAGGGTGGGGGCTCTGAAGCTTTCTTT. Protein: CASSPRQGGGSEAFF.

The chain uses TRBV11-2 and TRBJ1-1; no clear D. Germline assignment: CDR1 SGHAT and CDR2 FQNNGV. This CDR3 region has 14 residues. Deletions cut 1 base from V and 1 base from J, with 7 bases between. The CDR3: CASSLGARNTEAFF. The DNA for the CDR3 is TGTGCCAGCAGCTTAGGAGCAAGGAACACTGAAGCTTTCTTT.

The chain links TRBV4-3 to TRBJ1-1, with D maybe TRBD1 (6 bases). Germline V gene data show CDR1 as LGHNA and CDR2 as YSLEER. The CDR3 totals 14 residues. Trimming pared 1 base from V and 4 bases from J, leaving 10 bases between. CDR3 residues: CASSQGQGPTEAFF. The CDR3 nucleotides read TGCGCCAGCAGCCAAGGTCAGGGGCCCACTGAAGCTTTCTTT.

The chain is built from TRBV28 and TRBJ1-5; maybe TRBD1 (5 bases). V lost 4 bases and J lost 8, with 15 bases in between. Germline V lookup: CDR1 MDHEN, CDR2 SYDVKM. The CDR3 has 14 amino acids. CDR3 protein: CASSSPPGQEPQHF. The CDR3 DNA reads TGTGCCAGCAGTTCCCCCCCAGGGCAGGAGCCCCAGCATTTT.

The chain employs TRBV5-1 and TRBJ2-1; TRBD1 or TRBD2 may be the D gene (5 bases each). Germline-derived CDR1 and CDR2 are SGHRS and YFSETQ. The CDR3 is made up of 15 amino acids. Between the trimmed V and J ends, which lost 2 bases and 7 bases, there was a span of 16 bases. The CDR3 bases are TGCGCCAGCAGCTTTGAGGGGCTCGGATGGAATGAGCAGTTCTTC. Translation gives CASSFEGLGWNEQFF.

The chain recombines TRBV5-4 with TRBJ1-4; 9 bases align to TRBD1. The CDR3 is made up of 13 amino acids. The germline V gene encodes CDR1 SGHNT and CDR2 YYREEE (reference sequence). Trimming took 7 bases from V and 7 from J; bases not matched to a gene: 5. CDR3 nucleotide sequence: TGTGCCAGCGGGACAGGGTTTGGTGAAAAACTGTTTTTT. It translates to CASGTGFGEKLFF.

This chain connects TRBV28 to TRBJ2-3, with D maybe TRBD2 (7 bases). CDR1 is MDHEN and CDR2 is SYDVKM in the germline V gene. The CDR3 loop spans 16 amino acids. The V end was cut by 4 bases, the J end by 1 base, with 15 bases between. Here the CDR3 reads CASSSPGGEGTDTQYF. The CDR3 DNA reads TGTGCCAGCAGTTCCCCGGGGGGCGAGGGCACAGATACGCAGTATTTT.

This clone turned up a few times. The chain combines TRBV7-8 with TRBJ2-1; TRBD2 matches 13 bases. The CDR3 is 19 amino acids. V lost 1 base to trimming and J lost 9 bases; unmatched junction nucleotides: 15. CDR1 is SGHVS, CDR2 FQNEAQ, per germline. The CDR3 spells CASSLETLGTSGIGAEQFF. The CDR3 DNA follows: TGTGCCAGCAGCTTAGAGACCCTAGGGACTAGCGGGATAGGGGCTGAGCAGTTCTTC.